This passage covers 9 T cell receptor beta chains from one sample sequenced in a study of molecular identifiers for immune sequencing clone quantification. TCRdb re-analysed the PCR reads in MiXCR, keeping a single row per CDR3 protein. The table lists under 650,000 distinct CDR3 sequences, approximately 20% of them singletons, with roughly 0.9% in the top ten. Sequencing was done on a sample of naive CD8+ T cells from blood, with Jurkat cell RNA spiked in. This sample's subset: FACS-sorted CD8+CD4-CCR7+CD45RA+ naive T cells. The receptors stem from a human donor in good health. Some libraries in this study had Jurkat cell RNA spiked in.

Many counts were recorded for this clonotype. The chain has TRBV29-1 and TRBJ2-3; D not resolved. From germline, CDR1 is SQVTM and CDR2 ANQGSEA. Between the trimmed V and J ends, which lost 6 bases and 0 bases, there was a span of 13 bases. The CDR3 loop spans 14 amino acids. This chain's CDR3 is CSVTDGSSTDTQYF. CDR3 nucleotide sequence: TGCAGCGTCACCGACGGTTCTAGCACAGATACGCAGTATTTT.

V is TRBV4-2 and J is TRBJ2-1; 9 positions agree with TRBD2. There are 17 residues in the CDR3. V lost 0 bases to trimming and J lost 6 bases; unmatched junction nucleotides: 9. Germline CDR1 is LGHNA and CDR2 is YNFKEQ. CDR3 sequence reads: CASSQDQALAGSNEQFF. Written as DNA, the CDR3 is TGTGCCAGCAGCCAAGATCAGGCGCTAGCGGGAAGCAATGAGCAGTTCTTC.

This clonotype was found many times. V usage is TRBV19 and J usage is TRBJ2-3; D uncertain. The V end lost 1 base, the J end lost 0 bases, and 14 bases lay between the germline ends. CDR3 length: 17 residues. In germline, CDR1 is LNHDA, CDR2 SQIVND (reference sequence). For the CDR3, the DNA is TGTGCCAGTAGTATAGTCGGCGCCCGACCTAGCACAGATACGCAGTATTTT. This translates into CASSIVGARPSTDTQYF.

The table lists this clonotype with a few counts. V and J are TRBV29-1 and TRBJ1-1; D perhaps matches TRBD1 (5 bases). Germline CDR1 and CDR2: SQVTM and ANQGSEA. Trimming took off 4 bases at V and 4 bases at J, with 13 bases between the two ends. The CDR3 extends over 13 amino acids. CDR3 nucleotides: TGCAGCGTTGTTCCGCCAGGGCTCACTGAAGCTTTCTTT. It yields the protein CSVVPPGLTEAFF.

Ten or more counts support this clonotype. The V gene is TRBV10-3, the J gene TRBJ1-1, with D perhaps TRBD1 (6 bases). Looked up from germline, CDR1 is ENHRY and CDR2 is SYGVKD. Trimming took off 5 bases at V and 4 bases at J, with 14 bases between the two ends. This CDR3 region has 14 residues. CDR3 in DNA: TGTGCCATCAGTACAGGGATTCCGGGCACTGAAGCTTTCTTT. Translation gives CAISTGIPGTEAFF.

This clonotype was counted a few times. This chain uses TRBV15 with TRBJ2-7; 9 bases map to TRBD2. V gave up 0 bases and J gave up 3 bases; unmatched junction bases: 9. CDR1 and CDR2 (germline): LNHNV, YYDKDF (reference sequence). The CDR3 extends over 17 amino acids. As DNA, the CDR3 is TGTGCCACCAGCAGAGATTTGTATGCGGGAGGGTTCTACGAGCAGTACTTC. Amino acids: CATSRDLYAGGFYEQYF.

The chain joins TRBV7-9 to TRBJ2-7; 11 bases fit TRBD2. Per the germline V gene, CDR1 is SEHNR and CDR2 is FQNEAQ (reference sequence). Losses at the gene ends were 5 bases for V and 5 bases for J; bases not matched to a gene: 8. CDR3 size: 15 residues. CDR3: CASSTLAGGRDEQYF. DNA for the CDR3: TGTGCCAGCAGCACCTTAGCGGGAGGGCGCGACGAGCAGTACTTC.

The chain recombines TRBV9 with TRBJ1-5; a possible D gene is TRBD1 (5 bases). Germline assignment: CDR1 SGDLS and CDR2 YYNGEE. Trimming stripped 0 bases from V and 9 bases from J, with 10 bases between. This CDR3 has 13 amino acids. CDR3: CASSVGGGTPQHF. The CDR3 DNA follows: TGTGCCAGCAGCGTAGGGGGTGGGACGCCCCAGCATTTT.

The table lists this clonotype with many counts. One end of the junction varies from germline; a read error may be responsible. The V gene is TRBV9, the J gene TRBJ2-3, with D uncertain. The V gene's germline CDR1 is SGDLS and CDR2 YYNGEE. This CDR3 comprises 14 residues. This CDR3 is CASSPPGSTDTQYF. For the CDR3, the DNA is TGCGCCAGCAGCCCACCCGGGTCCACAGATACGCAGTATTTT.